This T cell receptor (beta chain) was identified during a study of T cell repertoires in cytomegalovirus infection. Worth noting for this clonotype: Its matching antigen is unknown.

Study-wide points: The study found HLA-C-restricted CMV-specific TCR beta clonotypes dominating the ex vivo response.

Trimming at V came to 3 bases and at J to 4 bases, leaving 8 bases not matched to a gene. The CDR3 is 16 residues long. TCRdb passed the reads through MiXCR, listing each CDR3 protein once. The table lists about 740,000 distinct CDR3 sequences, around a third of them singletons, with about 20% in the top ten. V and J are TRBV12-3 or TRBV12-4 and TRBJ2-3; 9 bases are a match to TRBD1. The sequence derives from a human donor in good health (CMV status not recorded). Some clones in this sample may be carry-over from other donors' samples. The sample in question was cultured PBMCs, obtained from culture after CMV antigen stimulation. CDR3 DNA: TGTGCCAGCAGTTTGCCCGGGACAGGGCCTGCAGATACGCAGTATTTT. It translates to CASSLPGTGPADTQYF.